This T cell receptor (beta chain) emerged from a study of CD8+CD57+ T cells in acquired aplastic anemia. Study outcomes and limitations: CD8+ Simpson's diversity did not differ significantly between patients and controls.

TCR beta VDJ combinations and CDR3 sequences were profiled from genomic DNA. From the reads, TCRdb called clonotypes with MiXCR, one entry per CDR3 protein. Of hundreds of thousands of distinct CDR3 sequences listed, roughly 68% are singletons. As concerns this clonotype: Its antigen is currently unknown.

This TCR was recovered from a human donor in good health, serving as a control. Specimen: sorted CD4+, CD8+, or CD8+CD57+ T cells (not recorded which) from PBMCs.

The CDR3 protein is CASSFGLDSEQFF. The CDR3 DNA reads as TGTGCCAGCAGCTTTGGGTTGGACAGCGAGCAGTTCTTC. V is TRBV7-2 and J is TRBJ2-1; weak D call: TRBD1 (6 bases). V lost 3 bases and J 10 bases, leaving 13 bases between the germline ends. The CDR3 has 13 amino acids. Per germline, CDR1 SGHTA and CDR2 FQGNSA.